This T cell receptor (beta chain) came from a study of cytomegalovirus exposure and HLA in healthy donors. General observations from the study: The classifier, whose performance was assessed in both the original and validation cohorts, reportedly diagnosed cytomegalovirus status with high specificity and sensitivity. As a later analysis revealed, the rate of TCR association differed by HLA locus, with DRB1 most and HLA-C fewest.

Note on this clone: What it binds is not known.

CDR3 size: 15 residues. J was trimmed by 5 bases and V by 5 bases; bases with no gene match: 8. From germline, CDR1 is GTSNPN and CDR2 SVGIG (reference sequence). Both 60 Vbeta primers and 13 Jbeta primers went into the PCR. Only in-frame clones appear in the TCRdb table, and some are missing; sequencing was by immunoSEQ multiplex PCR. The data contain 95,000 or so clones, 81% of them singletons. V and J are TRBV30 and TRBJ1-6; 8 bases are shared with TRBD1. The sample was PBMCs. This receptor was taken from a woman in her 70s in good health and CMV-seropositive. CDR3 sequence: CAWLRRDRNNSPLHF. For the CDR3, the DNA is TGTGCCTGGCTTCGTCGGGACAGGAATAATTCACCCCTCCACTTT.